These 6 T cell receptor beta chains share one sample of origin, sequenced in a study of cytomegalovirus exposure and HLA in healthy donors. Amplification used 60 Vbeta primers and 13 Jbeta primers. Sequenced by immunoSEQ multiplex PCR; TCRdb stores in-frame clones only, minus some. The sample lists 200,000 to 250,000 clones; approximately 70% were seen once. Sequencing input: PBMCs. These receptors were obtained from a man in his forties or fifties in good health and CMV-seropositive.

The genes are TRBV4-1 and TRBJ2-5; no reliable D call. Germline V CDR1 and CDR2: MGHRA, YSYEKL. V dropped 3 bases and J dropped 4 bases, with 15 bases sitting between them. The CDR3 length is 15 residues. This CDR3 reads CASSQSPGATETQYF. CDR3 sequence (DNA): TGCGCCAGCAGCCAGTCCCCTGGAGCGACAGAGACCCAGTACTTC.

This clone was seen a few times. The sample carries other DNA sequences with the same CDR3. This chain connects TRBV6-5 to TRBJ1-3; D not resolved. Trimming shortened V by 2 bases and J by 0 bases, and 5 bases separated the two germline ends. CDR3 length: 14 amino acids. Germline CDR1 is MNHEY and CDR2 is SVGAGI. The chain's CDR3 is CASSYRDSGNTIYF. The DNA of the CDR3 is TGTGCCAGCAGTTACCGGGACTCTGGAAACACCATATATTTT.

The CDR3 coding sequence is TGTGCCAGCAGTGACCAGGGACAGGGATTCGGGCGAAGTGAAGCTTTCTTT. It yields the protein CASSDQGQGFGRSEAFF. This chain joins TRBV6-4 and TRBJ1-1, with 9 bases that match TRBD1. The germline CDR1 and CDR2 sequences are MRHNA and SNTAGT. With 2 bases clipped from V and 7 bases from J, the junction kept 14 bases outside the gene matches. The CDR3 spans 17 residues.

The rearrangement joins TRBV7-3 to TRBJ2-3; 9 bases map to TRBD1. CDR3 length equals 16 residues. In germline, CDR1 is SGHTA, CDR2 FQGTGA. V lost 3 bases and J lost 6; bases outside the gene matches: 10. The CDR3 loop reads CASSFTGQGKGDTQYF. DNA of the CDR3: TGTGCCAGCAGCTTCACTGGACAGGGGAAAGGGGATACGCAGTATTTT. Using reference TRBV7-3 and TRBJ2-3 for the parts outside the CDR3, the full variable domain is GAGVSQTPSNKVTEKGKYVELRCDPISGHTALYWYRQSLGQGPEFLIYFQGTGAADDSGLPNDRFFAVRPEGSVSTLKIQRTERGDSAVYLCASSFTGQGKGDTQYFGPGTRLTVL.

CDR3 DNA sequence: TGCGCCAGCAGGCGGACTAGCGGGGTTGACAATGAGCAGTTCTTC. This encodes CASRRTSGVDNEQFF. The chain uses TRBV5-1 and TRBJ2-1, with TRBD2 matching 12 bases. The CDR3 contains 15 residues. Germline V gene sequence: CDR1 SGHRS, CDR2 YFSETQ. The V gene end was trimmed by 5 bases and the J gene end by 5 bases; junction bases not matched to a gene: 5.

V is TRBV11-3 and J is TRBJ2-2; D is perhaps TRBD1 (5 bases). The germline V gene has CDR1 SGHNT and CDR2 YENEEA. Trimming took 5 bases from V and 0 from J, leaving 10 bases between them. This CDR3 has 15 amino acids. CDR3 nucleotide sequence: TGTGCCAGCAGCCCGCAGACAGCGAACACCGGGGAGCTGTTTTTT. This translates into CASSPQTANTGELFF.